The rows below give T cell receptor beta chains drawn from one sample of a study of naive and memory T cell subsets. Each CDR3 protein gets one entry after TCRdb re-called the UMI-ligation and nested PCR reads with MiXCR. The sample yields under 150,000 distinct CDR3 sequences, approximately 20% seen once. The sample taken for sequencing was naive CD8+ T cells from blood. The receptors derive from a human donor in good health. Both conserved end residues are part of each CDR3.

J gene: TRBJ1-5
V gene: TRBV27
CDR3 protein: CASSLYRTSNQPQHF

J gene: TRBJ2-7
V gene: TRBV4-1
CDR3 protein: CASSQDPSVYSSYEQYF

J gene: TRBJ2-1
V gene: TRBV20-1
CDR3 protein: CSARDWLAGNYNEQFF

J gene: TRBJ1-5
V gene: TRBV28
CDR3 protein: CASSLVGGSLHQPQHF

J gene: TRBJ2-5
V gene: TRBV20-1
CDR3 protein: CSARPAWGETQYF

J gene: TRBJ2-1
V gene: TRBV3-1
CDR3 protein: CASSQDGGGSLFHEQFF

J gene: TRBJ2-1
V gene: TRBV5-1
CDR3 protein: CASSRGVNEQFF

J gene: TRBJ1-6
V gene: TRBV4-1
CDR3 protein: CASSQEVSWYNSPLHF

J gene: TRBJ2-7
V gene: TRBV27
CDR3 protein: CASSRDFLTSGRMNEQYF

J gene: TRBJ2-1
V gene: TRBV5-1
CDR3 protein: CASSWGTMVPNEQFF

J gene: TRBJ1-2
V gene: TRBV7-6
CDR3 protein: CASSSSQDSLYGYTF

J gene: TRBJ2-3
V gene: TRBV2
CDR3 protein: CASSPARGIPDTQYF

J gene: TRBJ2-7
V gene: TRBV11-2
CDR3 protein: CASSSSGSGSYEQYF

J gene: TRBJ1-1
V gene: TRBV28
CDR3 protein: CASSLQTDTEAFF

J gene: TRBJ2-1
V gene: TRBV24-1
CDR3 protein: CATSDATATRYNEQFF

J gene: TRBJ1-2
V gene: TRBV12-3/TRBV12-4
CDR3 protein: CASSWILTSHYGYTF

J gene: TRBJ2-3
V gene: TRBV6-4
CDR3 protein: CASSGDSTDTQYF

J gene: TRBJ2-1
V gene: TRBV15
CDR3 protein: CATSSRDDTHNEQFF

J gene: TRBJ2-1
V gene: TRBV6-2/TRBV6-3
CDR3 protein: CASSYYLAGVEQFF

J gene: TRBJ1-1
V gene: TRBV2
CDR3 protein: CASSDRPGGHAEAFF

J gene: TRBJ2-7
V gene: TRBV13
CDR3 protein: CASSQRQGPGEQYF

J gene: TRBJ2-3
V gene: TRBV27
CDR3 protein: CASSPTSGTSYSTDTQYF

J gene: TRBJ2-1
V gene: TRBV29-1
CDR3 protein: CSVEALAGMDNEQFF

J gene: TRBJ2-3
V gene: TRBV28
CDR3 protein: CASSLGLAGDTDTQYF

J gene: TRBJ2-1
V gene: TRBV27
CDR3 protein: CASSLGRAEQFF

J gene: TRBJ2-7
V gene: TRBV6-2/TRBV6-3
CDR3 protein: CASRPGTGLYEQYF

J gene: TRBJ1-5
V gene: TRBV10-3
CDR3 protein: CAISYDGLKGQPQHF

J gene: TRBJ2-5
V gene: TRBV3-1
CDR3 protein: CASSQRFQMYQETQYF

J gene: TRBJ1-1
V gene: TRBV28
CDR3 protein: CASSFGDSPVLEAFF

J gene: TRBJ2-7
V gene: TRBV4-3
CDR3 protein: CASSQRTELDYEQYF

J gene: TRBJ2-1
V gene: TRBV10-1
CDR3 protein: CASSPTGASYNEQFF

J gene: TRBJ2-5
V gene: TRBV7-9
CDR3 protein: CASSLGSPPQTQYF

J gene: TRBJ2-3
V gene: TRBV28
CDR3 protein: CASRTVREATDTQYF

J gene: TRBJ1-1
V gene: TRBV6-1
CDR3 protein: CASSEEGSAHTEAFF

J gene: TRBJ1-1
V gene: TRBV30
CDR3 protein: CAWCSQGDTEAFF

J gene: TRBJ2-2
V gene: TRBV28
CDR3 protein: CASSLQGFDGELFF

J gene: TRBJ2-7
V gene: TRBV29-1
CDR3 protein: CSVVDRVPYEQYF

J gene: TRBJ2-7
V gene: TRBV6-5
CDR3 protein: CASSYSRGAGRLYEQYF

J gene: TRBJ2-1
V gene: TRBV5-1
CDR3 protein: CASSLGSPNNEQFF

J gene: TRBJ2-1
V gene: TRBV12-3/TRBV12-4
CDR3 protein: CASRQTSFLLNEQFF

J gene: TRBJ2-3
V gene: TRBV18
CDR3 protein: CASSPGQGTDTQYF

J gene: TRBJ2-7
V gene: TRBV28
CDR3 protein: CASSSSGRGTYEQYF

J gene: TRBJ2-7
V gene: TRBV20-1
CDR3 protein: CSAIPSGILSSYEQYF

J gene: TRBJ2-5
V gene: TRBV4-1
CDR3 protein: CASSQLTGSQETQYF